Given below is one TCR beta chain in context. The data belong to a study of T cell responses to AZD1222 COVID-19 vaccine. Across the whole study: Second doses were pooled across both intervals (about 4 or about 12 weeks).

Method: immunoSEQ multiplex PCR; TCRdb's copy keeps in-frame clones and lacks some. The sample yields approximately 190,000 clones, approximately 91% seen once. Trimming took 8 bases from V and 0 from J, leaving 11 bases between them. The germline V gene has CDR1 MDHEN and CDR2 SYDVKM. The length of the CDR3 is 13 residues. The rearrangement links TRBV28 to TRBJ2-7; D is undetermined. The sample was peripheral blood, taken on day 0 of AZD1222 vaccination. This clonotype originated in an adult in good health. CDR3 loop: CASGWDGSYEQYF. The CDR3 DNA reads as TGTGCCAGCGGCTGGGATGGCTCCTACGAGCAGTACTTC.